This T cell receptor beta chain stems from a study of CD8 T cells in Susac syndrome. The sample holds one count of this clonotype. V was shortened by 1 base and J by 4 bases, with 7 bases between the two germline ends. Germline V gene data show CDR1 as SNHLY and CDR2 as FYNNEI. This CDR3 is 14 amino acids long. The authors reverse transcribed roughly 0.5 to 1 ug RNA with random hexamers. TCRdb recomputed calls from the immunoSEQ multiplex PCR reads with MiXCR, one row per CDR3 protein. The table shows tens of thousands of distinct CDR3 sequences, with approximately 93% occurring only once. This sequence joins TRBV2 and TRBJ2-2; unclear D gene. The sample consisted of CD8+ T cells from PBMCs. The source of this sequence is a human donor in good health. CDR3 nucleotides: TGTGCCAGCAGTGAAGATTGGAGCACCGGGGAGCTGTTTTTT. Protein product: CASSEDWSTGELFF.